Shown below are 26 T cell receptor beta chains from a single sample sequenced in a study of regulatory T cells in long-lasting Graves disease. Investigators prepared the TCR beta libraries by applying iRepertoire HTBI primers and Arm-PCR of CDR3 regions. MiXCR was run by TCRdb on the multiplex PCR reads, yielding one entry per CDR3 protein. The sample holds about 540,000 distinct CDR3 sequences, roughly 13% seen once. Time point given: newly diagnosed GD, antithyroid drugs for less than 3 months. Extracted RNA from PBMCs served as the source of the TCR library. This sample also belongs to another study, concerning T cells in Graves' hyperthyroidism and ophthalmopathy.

The sequencing here drew on peripheral blood mononuclear cells (PBMCs), taken at new diagnosis, from a patient treated with antithyroid drugs. Receptors originate from a young man with Graves disease.

This clonotype came up a few times. This sequence joins TRBV29-1 and TRBJ2-7, with TRBD1 matching 8 bases. The germline V gene has CDR1 SQVTM and CDR2 ANQGSEA. The CDR3 extends over 15 amino acids. Unmatched junction bases numbered 14, after V lost 4 bases and J lost 6 bases. DNA for the CDR3: TGCAGCGTTGTTATGTCAGGGGGCATAAGGGGCGAGCAGTACTTC. Its translation is CSVVMSGGIRGEQYF.

Only one count was recorded for this clonotype. The chain links TRBV2 to TRBJ2-7, with D unresolved. Germline V CDR1 and CDR2: SNHLY, FYNNEI. This CDR3 comprises 13 residues. The V and J ends lost 3 bases and 0 bases respectively, with 6 bases between them. This chain's CDR3 is CASSEDLSYEQYF. As DNA, the CDR3 is TGTGCCAGCAGTGAGGATCTCTCCTACGAGCAGTACTTC.

A word on this clonotype: A much larger clone lies one base from this, so it may be a read error. The chain is built from TRBV12-3 or TRBV12-4 and TRBJ2-3, with D perhaps TRBD1 or TRBD2 (5 bases each). V was shortened by 3 bases and J by 11 bases, with 18 bases between the two germline ends. The CDR3 totals 14 residues. The CDR3 DNA reads as TGTGCCAGCAGTTTGAGTCGGGTGAGGGGTATGCAGTATTTT. Amino acid sequence: CASSLSRVRGMQYF.

This clonotype occurred many times. This chain uses TRBV20-1 with TRBJ1-6; D not certain. The V end lost 1 base, the J end lost 5 bases, and 6 bases lay between the germline ends. CDR1 is DFQATT and CDR2 is SNEGSKA in the germline V gene (reference sequence). The CDR3 is 13 residues long. The CDR3 nucleotides read TGCAGTGCTAGAGGCCAGGATAATTCACCCCTCCACTTT. Residues: CSARGQDNSPLHF.

In this sample, this clonotype turned up many times. This chain joins TRBV3-1 and TRBJ2-3; 8 bases fit TRBD1. With V trimmed by 3 bases and J by 2 bases, 7 bases remained unmatched. The CDR3 contains 16 residues. Germline V gives CDR1 LGHDT, CDR2 YNNKEL (reference sequence). CDR3 sequence reads: CASSQTGARDTDTQYF. CDR3 sequence (DNA): TGTGCCAGCAGCCAGACAGGGGCGAGGGACACAGATACGCAGTATTTT.

Only a few counts were recorded for this clonotype. The rearrangement joins TRBV4-1 to TRBJ2-5; 10 bases agree with TRBD2. With 0 bases clipped from V and 5 bases from J, the junction kept 9 bases outside the gene matches. The CDR3 sequence is 17 residues long. Per germline, CDR1 MGHRA and CDR2 YSYEKL. The CDR3 region has the DNA TGCGCCAGCAGCCAAGATCTTACAGCGGGAGGGTTGGAGACCCAGTACTTC. Translated, it gives CASSQDLTAGGLETQYF.

The chain is built from TRBV7-8 and TRBJ1-2; no reliable D call. Germline V gene data show CDR1 as SGHVS and CDR2 as FQNEAQ. V shed 5 bases and J shed 7 bases, with 14 bases lying between them. This CDR3 has 13 residues. DNA for the CDR3: TGTGCCAGCAGCGCCCCGGGGTCCATTGGCTACACCTTC. Protein: CASSAPGSIGYTF.

A remark on this clonotype: The junction departs from the called germline gene at one end, perhaps through a read error. The genes are TRBV3-1 and TRBJ2-1; D might be TRBD2 (5 bases). The germline V gene encodes CDR1 LGHDT and CDR2 YNNKEL (reference sequence). This CDR3 has 14 residues. The CDR3 loop reads CASNQDTSFGEQFF. The CDR3 DNA sequence: TGTGCCAGCAACCAAGATACTAGTTTTGGTGAGCAGTTCTTC.

The sample holds many counts of this clonotype. The V and J genes are TRBV12-3 or TRBV12-4 and TRBJ2-7, with unresolved D. The CDR3 extends over 12 amino acids. The V gene lost 3 bases and the J gene lost 6 bases, with 9 bases spanning the gap. The CDR3 region has the DNA TGTGCCAGCAGTTTTATGCAGGCCGAGCAGTACTTC. The encoded protein is CASSFMQAEQYF.

This clonotype has ten or more counts. The chain has TRBV20-1 and TRBJ2-5; TRBD2 agrees at 13 bases. V shed 6 bases and J 1 base; nucleotides not matched to a gene: 8. Per the germline V gene, CDR1 is DFQATT and CDR2 is SNEGSKA (reference sequence). The length of the CDR3 is 16 residues. This chain's CDR3 is CSAPPGLAGSQETQYF. The DNA of the CDR3 is TGCAGTGCGCCTCCGGGACTAGCGGGATCCCAAGAGACCCAGTACTTC.

In this sample, this clonotype turned up many times. The chain couples TRBV28 to TRBJ2-5; D is unresolved. CDR3 size: 13 residues. V was shortened by 1 base and J by 1 base, with 4 bases between the two germline ends. The germline gives CDR1 MDHEN, CDR2 SYDVKM. DNA for the CDR3: TGTGCCAGCAGTTTATTAACCCAAGAGACCCAGTACTTC. Translation: CASSLLTQETQYF.

This clonotype was seen repeatedly, ten times or more. In nucleotides, the CDR3 is TGCGCCAGCACCACCGGGACTAGCTCACCGTTCTTC. It specifies CASTTGTSSPFF. V gene TRBV5-1 combines with J gene TRBJ2-1; 9 positions agree with TRBD2. The CDR3 has 12 residues. The V segment lost 6 bases and the J segment 15 bases; nucleotides outside the gene matches: 10. Germline assignment: CDR1 SGHRS and CDR2 YFSETQ.

This clonotype was observed at least ten times. The J gene is TRBJ2-3, the V gene TRBV7-8; D unresolved. Germline V gives CDR1 SGHVS, CDR2 FQNEAQ. The ends were cut back, 0 bases at V and 0 bases at J, with 10 bases in the middle. The CDR3 spans 16 residues. The chain's CDR3 is CASSLALRASTDTQYF. The CDR3 region has the DNA TGTGCCAGCAGCTTAGCTTTAAGGGCTAGCACAGATACGCAGTATTTT.

This clonotype has ten or more counts. V is TRBV5-8 and J is TRBJ2-7; TRBD1 is a possible D gene (5 bases). Per germline, CDR1 SGHTS and CDR2 YDEGEE. This CDR3 is built from 13 residues. Trimming shortened V by 3 bases and J by 4 bases, and 11 bases separated the two germline ends. The CDR3 reads CASSYPDTYEQYF. The CDR3 region has the DNA TGTGCCAGCAGCTACCCGGACACATACGAGCAGTACTTC.

Regarding this clonotype: A much larger clone differs by one base, so this may be a read error. This chain links TRBV13 with TRBJ2-1, with 8 bases lining up with TRBD1. V gave up 6 bases and J gave up 6 bases; unmatched junction bases: 13. Germline CDR1 PRHDT, CDR2 FYEKMQ (reference sequence). The CDR3 extends over 16 amino acids. CDR3 loop: CASSSGGLARGNEQFF. DNA of the CDR3: TGTGCCAGCAGTTCAGGGGGCCTAGCGAGGGGCAATGAGCAGTTCTTC.

The sample holds many counts of this clonotype. The J gene is TRBJ2-3, the V gene TRBV20-1; D might be TRBD2 (6 bases). The CDR3 totals 14 residues. Germline CDR1 DFQATT, CDR2 SNEGSKA (reference sequence). Here the CDR3 reads CGLGGTTTADTQYF. The CDR3 nucleotides read TGCGGGTTGGGAGGAACAACCACCGCAGATACGCAGTATTTT.

In its sample, this clonotype was seen once. A read error is likely here: a far larger clone is one base away. The chain couples TRBV6-5 to TRBJ2-7; TRBD1 matches at 9 bases. This CDR3 contains 15 residues. V trimming: 2 bases; J trimming: 0 bases; junction bases outside the gene matches: 2. CDR1 and CDR2 from the germline V gene are MNHEY and SVGAGI. The CDR3 sequence: CASSYQDRGSYEQYF. The DNA for the CDR3 is TGTGCCAGCAGTTACCAGGACAGGGGCTCCTACGAGCAGTACTTC.

This clonotype was counted ten times or more. This chain connects TRBV30 to TRBJ2-2, with D uncertain. This CDR3 comprises 13 residues. Trimming took off 1 base at V and 8 bases at J, with 11 bases between the two ends. CDR1 and CDR2 (germline): GTSNPN, SVGIG (reference sequence). This CDR3 reads CAWSGSEAGELFF. DNA of the CDR3: TGTGCCTGGAGTGGTTCTGAGGCTGGGGAGCTGTTTTTT.

The V call is TRBV9, the J call TRBJ2-4; D is possibly TRBD1 or TRBD2 (7 bases each). The CDR3 has 15 residues. Trimming removed 2 bases at V and 8 bases at J, with 17 bases between. Germline V lookup: CDR1 SGDLS, CDR2 YYNGEE. The CDR3 DNA reads as TGTGCCAGCAGCGTGTCCCCCAGGGGGGGTGACATTCAGTACTTC. This sequence encodes CASSVSPRGGDIQYF. Using reference TRBV9 and TRBJ2-4 for the parts outside the CDR3, the full variable domain is DSGVTQTPKHLITATGQRVTLRCSPRSGDLSVYWYQQSLDQGLQFLIQYYNGEERAKGNILERFSAQQFPDLHSELNLSSLELGDSALYFCASSVSPRGGDIQYFGAGTRLSVL.

The rearrangement links TRBV19 to TRBJ2-2; 10 nucleotides agree with TRBD1. Germline V lookup: CDR1 LNHDA, CDR2 SQIVND (reference sequence). With V trimmed by 9 bases and J by 1 base, 2 bases remained unmatched. CDR3 length: 14 residues. The CDR3 region is CASRTGGNTGELFF. The CDR3 DNA sequence: TGTGCCAGCCGGACAGGGGGGAACACCGGGGAGCTGTTTTTT.

This clonotype was observed a handful of times. The CDR3 region has the DNA TGCGCCAGCAGCCAATCCGACAGGGGCGTCCACAATGAGCAGTTCTTC. The encoded protein is CASSQSDRGVHNEQFF. J is TRBJ2-1 and V is TRBV5-1, with 8 bases identical to TRBD1. V shed 4 bases and J 5 bases; nucleotides not matched to a gene: 11. Germline V lookup: CDR1 SGHRS, CDR2 YFSETQ. CDR3 size: 16 residues.

The J gene is TRBJ2-7, the V gene TRBV27; the match to TRBD1 covers 9 bases. The CDR3 is 15 amino acids. Looked up from germline, CDR1 is MNHEY and CDR2 is SMNVEV (reference sequence). Trimming removed 7 bases from V and 3 bases from J; junction bases left unmatched: 10. The CDR3 DNA reads as TGTGCCAGCACTTCGACAGGGGGAGGAATCTACGAGCAGTACTTC. It codes for CASTSTGGGIYEQYF.

This clonotype was counted ten times or more. The genes are TRBV27 and TRBJ2-1, with 10 bases matching TRBD2. The CDR3 is made up of 18 amino acids. In germline, CDR1 is MNHEY, CDR2 SMNVEV (reference sequence). The V and J ends lost 8 bases and 0 bases, in that order; junction bases with no gene match: 13. CDR3 nucleotides: TGTGCCAGCTGGAGCCTCACTAGCGGGATTAGCTCCTACAATGAGCAGTTCTTC. It is translated as CASWSLTSGISSYNEQFF.

This clonotype was seen only a few times. The chain employs TRBV20-1 and TRBJ1-6; tentatively, D is TRBD1 (6 bases). The CDR3 has 13 residues. Trimming pared 6 bases from V and 12 bases from J, leaving 18 bases between. The germline V gene has CDR1 DFQATT and CDR2 SNEGSKA (reference sequence). CDR3 nucleotide sequence: TGCAGTGCCGCGGAGGGGGGAATATTACCCCTCCACTTT. Translation gives CSAAEGGILPLHF.

The chain employs TRBV20-1 and TRBJ2-3, with TRBD2 matching over 10 bases. CDR1 is DFQATT, CDR2 SNEGSKA, per germline (reference sequence). The CDR3 runs to 15 residues. V trimming: 1 base; J trimming: 3 bases; junction bases outside the gene matches: 4. The CDR3 loop reads CSARVKGLATDTQYF. For the CDR3, the DNA is TGCAGTGCTAGAGTAAAGGGACTAGCGACAGATACGCAGTATTTT.

This clonotype was detected a few times. The junction departs from the called germline gene at one end, perhaps through a read error. The rearrangement links TRBV6-1 to TRBJ2-2; D gene uncertain. Germline V lookup: CDR1 MNHNS, CDR2 SASEGT. This CDR3 comprises 12 residues. The CDR3 loop reads CASTSDTRELFF. CDR3 coding DNA: TGTGCCAGCACTAGTGACACCAGGGAGCTGTTTTTT.